This T cell receptor (beta chain) was identified during a study of blood T cell repertoires in COVID-19 (dated by TCRdb to 2018 to 2021). Background for the entire study: Samples covering the acute and convalescent phases of COVID-19 were provided by collaborators in the United States, Italy and Spain. The prospective study material was composed of cDNA or gDNA derived from T cells, B-cell-depleted T cells, or PBMCs. Subjects who had been exposed to COVID-19, were actively infected with it, or had recovered from it provided the deeply sampled blood TCRbeta repertoires that made up the dataset. The repertoires were released in a freely available public database meant as a resource for research on the immune response to SARS-CoV-2. Samples were obtained from the ongoing ImmuneRACE study (first 160 participants) and from over 1,000 subjects provided by 6 global collaborators. Nearly every sample came with metadata listing a de-identified subject ID, COVID-19 status, age in years and sex. Where available, HLA class I and class II types were obtained from metadata supplied by the sample provider rather than from assay-based typing.

TCRbeta CDR3 regions were amplified from genomic DNA using the immunoSEQ Assay, a bias-controlled multiplex PCR. The published analysis was carried out like this. Within the assay, amplification of reference gene primers was used to estimate how many nucleated cells each sample contained. Sequence reads were collapsed and filtered to measure the absolute abundance of every unique TCRbeta CDR3 rearrangement. For each sample, productive Simpson clonality was calculated as the square root of Simpson's diversity index over productive rearrangements. TCRdb took this table from immuneACCESS and kept in-frame rearrangements with V and J called. Such tables lack part of the clones; where checked against another copy, unresolved V genes explain under half of the gap, and the rest is unexplained. The D gene and trimming were derived from the DNA, and the V and J assignments and clone size from that table. Present in this sample are some 200,000 clones, 84% of which were seen just once. The ten largest clones represent 5.1% of the sample.

A second Seattle source provided samples from volunteer blood donors who had recovered from COVID-19. The collaborating institutions used their own protocols to collect whole blood in K2EDTA tubes. For TCRbeta analysis, collaborators shipped samples in one of three forms: frozen whole blood, isolated PBMCs, or DNA extracted from either of those sample types. On this clone itself: Its antigen is still unknown. Base qualities are not recorded, but no much larger clone differs from it by a single base.

Overall results and qualifications from the work: The amount of clinical and demographic metadata varied by source and participant and was provided uncurated.

Sequences were obtained from peripheral blood. The clonotype comes from a woman aged 60-70 years who had recovered from COVID-19.

The bases are TGTGCCACCAGCAGGACCGGGACAGGGAACACTGAAGCTTTCTTT. It specifies CATSRTGTGNTEAFF. The rearrangement joined TRBV15 to TRBJ1-1, with 8 middle bases fitting TRBD1. CDR1 is given as LNHNV and CDR2 as YYDKDF, both from the germline V gene (reference sequence). The junction shows trimming of 3 bases on V and 1 base on J, and the gene matches do not reach 4 bases of it. Inclusive of the bounding cysteine and phenylalanine, the CDR3 is 15 residues long. The only DNA kept is the CDR3, 45 bases in frame from the first base. Joined to the reference TRBV15 and TRBJ1-1 proteins, this CDR3 gives the full variable domain: DAMVIQNPRYQVTQFGKPVTLSCSQTLNHNVMYWYQQKSSQAPKLLFHYYDKDFNNEADTPDNFQSRRPNTSFCFLDIRSPGLGDTAMYLCATSRTGTGNTEAFFGQGTRLTVV.